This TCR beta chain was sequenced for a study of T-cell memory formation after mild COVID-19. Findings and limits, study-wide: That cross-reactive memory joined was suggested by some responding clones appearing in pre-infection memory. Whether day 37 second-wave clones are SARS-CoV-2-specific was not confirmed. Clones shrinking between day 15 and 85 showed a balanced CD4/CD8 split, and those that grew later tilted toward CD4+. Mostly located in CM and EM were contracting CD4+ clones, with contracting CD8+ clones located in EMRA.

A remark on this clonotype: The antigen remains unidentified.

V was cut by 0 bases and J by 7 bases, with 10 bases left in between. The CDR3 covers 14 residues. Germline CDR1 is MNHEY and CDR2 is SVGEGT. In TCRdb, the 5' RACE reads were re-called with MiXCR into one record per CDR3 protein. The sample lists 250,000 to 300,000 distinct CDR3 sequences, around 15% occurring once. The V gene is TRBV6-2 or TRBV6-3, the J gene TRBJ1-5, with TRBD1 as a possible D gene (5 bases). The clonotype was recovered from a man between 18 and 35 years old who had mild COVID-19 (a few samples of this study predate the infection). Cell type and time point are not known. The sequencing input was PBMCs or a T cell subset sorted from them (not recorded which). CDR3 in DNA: TGTGCCAGCAGTTACTCGAGCGGGGCACAGCCCCAGCATTTT. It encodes CASSYSSGAQPQHF.